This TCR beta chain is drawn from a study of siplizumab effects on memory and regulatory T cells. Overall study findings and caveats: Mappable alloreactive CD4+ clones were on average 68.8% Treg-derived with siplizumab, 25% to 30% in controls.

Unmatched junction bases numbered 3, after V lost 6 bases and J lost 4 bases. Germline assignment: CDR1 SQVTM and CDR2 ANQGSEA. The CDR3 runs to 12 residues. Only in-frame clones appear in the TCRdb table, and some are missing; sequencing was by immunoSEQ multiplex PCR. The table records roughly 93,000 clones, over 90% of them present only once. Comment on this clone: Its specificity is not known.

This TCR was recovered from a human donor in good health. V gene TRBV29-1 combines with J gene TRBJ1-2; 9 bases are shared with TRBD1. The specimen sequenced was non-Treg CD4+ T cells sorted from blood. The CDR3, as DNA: TGCAGCGTCCAGGACAGGGGCTATGGCTACACCTTC. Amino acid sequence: CSVQDRGYGYTF. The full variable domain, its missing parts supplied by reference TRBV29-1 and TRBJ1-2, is SAVISQKPSRDICQRGTSLTIQCQVDSQVTMMFWYRQQPGQSLTLIATANQGSEATYESGFVIDKFPISRPNLTFSTLTVSNMSPEDSSIYLCSVQDRGYGYTFGSGTRLTVV.